A single sample is the source of the 29 T cell receptor beta chains below, sequenced in a study of shared clonotypes between healthy human individuals. This table comes from immunoSEQ multiplex PCR, and its TCRdb copy is limited to in-frame clones, with some not included. The repertoire holds some 2,400,000 clones, with around 95% as singletons. The sequenced sample consisted of naive CD4+ T cells sorted from blood. Noted subset: CD45RA+ positively selected. These receptors originate from a man between 18 and 29 years old in good health.

V is TRBV18 and J is TRBJ1-5, with a weak D call TRBD1 (5 bases). This CDR3 is built from 15 residues. In germline, CDR1 is KGHSH, CDR2 LQKENI. V lost 3 bases to trimming and J lost 2 bases, with 11 bases between them. The CDR3 DNA is TGTGCCAGCTCACCGGACGGGACGGGCAATCAGCCCCAGCATTTT. Its translation: CASSPDGTGNQPQHF.

The gene calls are TRBV18 and TRBJ1-2, with TRBD1 matching 7 bases. The V and J ends lost 5 bases and 8 bases, in that order; junction bases with no gene match: 8. This CDR3 contains 13 residues. Germline V gene data show CDR1 as KGHSH and CDR2 as LQKENI. The CDR3 bases are TGTGCCAGCTCATCACAGGGGTCGGACGGCTACACCTTC. Amino acids: CASSSQGSDGYTF. Full variable domain (rest looked up from reference TRBV18 and TRBJ1-2): NAGVMQNPRHLVRRRGQEARLRCSPMKGHSHVYWYRQLPEEGLKFMVYLQKENIIDESGMPKERFSAEFPKEGPSILRIQQVVRGDSAAYFCASSSQGSDGYTFGSGTRLTVV.

The chain couples TRBV7-9 to TRBJ2-1; a possible D gene is TRBD2 (6 bases). V lost 1 base, J lost 0 bases, and 19 bases lay in between. Germline loops: CDR1 SEHNR, CDR2 FQNEAQ (reference sequence). The CDR3 is made up of 19 amino acids. CDR3 in amino acids: CASSLVGKSSASSYNEQFF. CDR3 nucleotide sequence: TGTGCCAGCAGCTTAGTGGGAAAATCTAGCGCCTCCTCCTACAATGAGCAGTTCTTC.

The chain has TRBV19 and TRBJ1-6; no firm D call. Germline V gene lookup returns CDR1 LNHDA and CDR2 SQIVND (reference sequence). Trimming left V 6 bases short and J 2 bases short, with 8 bases between. The CDR3 runs to 14 residues. CDR3 DNA: TGTGCCAGTAGAAATAACCCCTATAATTCACCCCTCCACTTT. Translated, it gives CASRNNPYNSPLHF.

CDR3 in amino acids: CASSREDNYGYTF. The CDR3 bases are TGTGCCAGCAGCAGGGAGGATAACTATGGCTACACCTTC. This chain joins TRBV9 and TRBJ1-2; unclear D gene. Trimming pared 4 bases from V and 1 base from J, leaving 8 bases between. The germline V gene has CDR1 SGDLS and CDR2 YYNGEE. This CDR3 region has 13 residues.

The chain carries TRBV27 and TRBJ2-5; D could derive from TRBD1 or TRBD2 (6 bases each). Germline CDR1 MNHEY, CDR2 SMNVEV (reference sequence). V was shortened by 3 bases and J by 2 bases, with 13 bases between the two germline ends. This CDR3 is built from 15 residues. The CDR3 sequence: CASSFGGPRQETQYF. In DNA, the CDR3 is TGTGCCAGCAGTTTCGGGGGCCCACGTCAAGAGACCCAGTACTTC.

The chain uses TRBV14 and TRBJ1-6, with D possibly being TRBD1 (6 bases). Germline loops: CDR1 SGHDN, CDR2 FVKESK. The CDR3 has 16 residues. With 1 base removed from V and 4 bases from J, the gap between germline ends came to 11 bases. The CDR3 DNA is TGTGCCAGCAGCCAAGTTCCAGGGGATTATAATTCACCCCTCCACTTT. The encoded protein is CASSQVPGDYNSPLHF.

Of note for this clone: Within the sample, other DNA sequences also encode this same CDR3. The V call is TRBV2, the J call TRBJ2-2, with D possibly TRBD1 on 5 matching bases. CDR3 size: 13 residues. CDR1 and CDR2 from the germline V gene are SNHLY and FYNNEI. The V gene lost 4 bases and the J gene lost 5 bases, with 8 bases spanning the gap. The CDR3 DNA reads as TGTGCCAGCAGTGGACAGTCTACCGGGGAGCTGTTTTTT. Its translation is CASSGQSTGELFF.

This sequence joins TRBV6-6 and TRBJ2-5; D perhaps matches TRBD2 (5 bases). The germline V gene encodes CDR1 MNHNY and CDR2 SVGAGI (reference sequence). V gave up 5 bases and J gave up 1 base, with 14 bases separating them. The CDR3 has 15 residues. The CDR3 loop reads CASSTLRGIQETQYF. CDR3 DNA sequence: TGTGCCAGCAGTACCCTCCGGGGTATCCAAGAGACCCAGTACTTC.

The chain employs TRBV27 and TRBJ1-3; D not certain. Germline V gene data show CDR1 as MNHEY and CDR2 as SMNVEV (reference sequence). V lost 7 bases and J lost 4, with 2 bases in between. The CDR3 runs 10 residues. In nucleotides, the CDR3 is TGTGCCAGCAACGGAAACACCATATATTTT. It yields the protein CASNGNTIYF.

Details on this clone: This sample includes further DNA sequences coding for the same CDR3. This chain uses TRBV19 with TRBJ1-5; TRBD1 is a possible D gene (6 bases). Trimming stripped 3 bases from V and 0 bases from J, with 12 bases between. CDR1 and CDR2 (germline): LNHDA, SQIVND (reference sequence). The CDR3 extends over 16 amino acids. CDR3 coding DNA: TGTGCCAGTAGTATTGGGGGGGCTGCTAGCAATCAGCCCCAGCATTTT. Its protein is CASSIGGAASNQPQHF.

The chain combines TRBV21-1 with TRBJ1-1; TRBD1 is the table's D call, not checked against the DNA. TRBV21-1 is a listed pseudogene. This CDR3 is built from 13 residues. The CDR3, as DNA: TGTGCCAGCGGAACTCAGGGTGACAACCGAGCTTTCTTT. This sequence encodes CASGTQGDNRAFF.

V gene TRBV11-3 combines with J gene TRBJ2-1, with a tentative D call TRBD1 (6 bases). The length of the CDR3 is 14 residues. In germline, CDR1 is SGHNT, CDR2 YENEEA. V dropped 5 bases and J dropped 5 bases, with 13 bases sitting between them. The CDR3 here is CASSVTGTHNEQFF. In nucleotides, the CDR3 is TGTGCCAGCAGCGTCACAGGGACCCACAATGAGCAGTTCTTC.

The chain carries TRBV25-1 and TRBJ1-5; 10 bases are shared with TRBD1. Unmatched junction bases numbered 5, after V lost 8 bases and J lost 1 base. The CDR3 is 15 amino acids. Germline lookup yields CDR1 MGHDK and CDR2 SYGVNS. Here the CDR3 reads CASAKTGGSNQPQHF. The CDR3 DNA reads as TGTGCCAGCGCGAAGACAGGGGGCAGCAATCAGCCCCAGCATTTT.

This sequence joins TRBV28 and TRBJ1-5, with TRBD1 matching 9 bases. The CDR3 loop spans 15 amino acids. V lost 6 bases and J lost 2; bases outside the gene matches: 5. Germline assignment: CDR1 MDHEN and CDR2 SYDVKM. The CDR3, as DNA: TGTGCCAGCAGAGGACAGGGGTTGGGCAATCAGCCCCAGCATTTT. This sequence encodes CASRGQGLGNQPQHF.

This clone was counted once. The chain joins TRBV18 to TRBJ2-7, with 7 bases matching TRBD2. The germline CDR1 and CDR2 sequences are KGHSH and LQKENI. Trimming at V came to 0 bases and at J to 5 bases, leaving 7 bases not matched to a gene. The CDR3 extends over 15 amino acids. The CDR3 nucleotides are TGTGCCAGCTCACCACCGGGGAGGGTCGGCGACGAGCAGTACTTC. This sequence encodes CASSPPGRVGDEQYF.

DNA of the CDR3: TGTGCCAGCAGCCCTATTAGCGGGAGAAGCAATGAGCAGTTCTTC. Its protein is CASSPISGRSNEQFF. The chain combines TRBV11-2 with TRBJ2-1; TRBD2 aligns across 9 bases. CDR1 and CDR2 (germline): SGHAT, FQNNGV. This CDR3 has 15 residues. J was trimmed by 6 bases and V by 5 bases; bases with no gene match: 8.

Worth noting for this clone: At the DNA level, this CDR3 is encoded by other sequences in the same sample as well. The chain is built from TRBV27 and TRBJ2-7; 8 nucleotides line up with TRBD2. This CDR3 region has 14 residues. V shed 2 bases and J 2 bases; nucleotides not matched to a gene: 2. The germline V gene encodes CDR1 MNHEY and CDR2 SMNVEV (reference sequence). The CDR3 reads CASSLREGAYEQYF. The CDR3 nucleotides are TGTGCCAGCAGTTTACGGGAGGGGGCCTACGAGCAGTACTTC.

Turning to this clone: The identical CDR3 is also encoded by other nucleotide sequences in the sample. The chain is built from TRBV9 and TRBJ2-7; TRBD2 matches at 12 bases. V shed 4 bases and J 0 bases; nucleotides not matched to a gene: 5. Per germline, CDR1 SGDLS and CDR2 YYNGEE. The CDR3 is 16 residues long. The CDR3 DNA reads as TGTGCCAGCAGCCCGACTAGCGGGAGAGCCTCCTACGAGCAGTACTTC. Amino acid sequence: CASSPTSGRASYEQYF.

The chain joins TRBV7-2 to TRBJ2-1; the D gene is possibly TRBD1 (6 bases). This CDR3 is 14 amino acids long. CDR1 is SGHTA and CDR2 is FQGNSA in the germline V gene. The ends were cut back, 5 bases at V and 4 bases at J, with 12 bases in the middle. The CDR3 here is CASSRRDNYNEQFF. The CDR3 nucleotides read TGTGCCAGCAGCAGACGGGACAATTACAATGAGCAGTTCTTC.

The chain employs TRBV5-4 and TRBJ1-1, with 8 positions matching TRBD1. The V and J ends lost 3 bases and 9 bases, in that order; junction bases with no gene match: 7. This CDR3 is built from 13 residues. The germline V gene encodes CDR1 SGHNT and CDR2 YYREEE (reference sequence). The DNA for the CDR3 is TGTGCCAGCAGCTCCGGACAGGGCGCCCAAGCTTTCTTT. This sequence encodes CASSSGQGAQAFF.

The chain couples TRBV6-1 to TRBJ2-5, with 10 bases aligning to TRBD2. Losses at the gene ends were 2 bases for V and 5 bases for J; bases not matched to a gene: 8. This CDR3 spans 16 amino acids. Germline loops: CDR1 MNHNS, CDR2 SASEGT. For the CDR3, the DNA is TGTGCCAGCAGTGAATTGTTAGCGGGGGGCCAGGAGACCCAGTACTTC. It translates to CASSELLAGGQETQYF.

V is TRBV25-1 and J is TRBJ2-2, with D maybe TRBD2 (5 bases). Trimming took off 4 bases at V and 0 bases at J, with 12 bases between the two ends. Germline V gene sequence: CDR1 MGHDK, CDR2 SYGVNS. The CDR3 extends over 16 amino acids. CDR3 bases: TGTGCCAGCAGTGTACTAGACCTGGCGAACACCGGGGAGCTGTTTTTT. Its protein is CASSVLDLANTGELFF.

The CDR3 is CASSFGAGGVGEKLFF. In DNA form, the CDR3 reads TGTGCCAGCAGCTTTGGGGCTGGGGGCGTAGGAGAAAAACTGTTTTTT. The J gene is TRBJ1-4, the V gene TRBV11-2, with a possible D match to TRBD1 (6 bases). Trimming removed 3 bases at V and 8 bases at J, with 19 bases between. CDR1 and CDR2 (germline): SGHAT, FQNNGV. The CDR3 spans 16 residues.

Comments on this clone: The same CDR3 can be traced to other DNA sequences in this sample. This chain uses TRBV5-6 with TRBJ2-1, with 12 nucleotides matching TRBD2. This CDR3 is built from 15 residues. Germline trimming cut 3 bases from V and 6 bases from J; bases unmatched to any gene: 4. Germline V gene lookup returns CDR1 SGHDT and CDR2 YYEEEE. The CDR3 here is CASSSGLAGFNEQFF. The CDR3 DNA sequence: TGTGCCAGCAGCTCTGGACTAGCGGGATTCAATGAGCAGTTCTTC.

This clone has just one count. This chain joins TRBV5-6 and TRBJ2-7; D unclear. Germline CDR1 SGHDT, CDR2 YYEEEE. The CDR3 consists of 16 residues. Trimming left V 4 bases short and J 2 bases short, with 19 bases between. The CDR3 here is CASSPSAGSRTYEQYF. The CDR3 DNA follows: TGTGCCAGCAGCCCTAGTGCCGGCAGCCGAACCTACGAGCAGTACTTC.

This sequence joins TRBV7-9 and TRBJ2-2, with D perhaps matching TRBD1 or TRBD2 (6 bases each). The CDR3 totals 16 residues. Germline assignment: CDR1 SEHNR and CDR2 FQNEAQ (reference sequence). Trimming pared 4 bases from V and 6 bases from J, leaving 18 bases between. In DNA, the CDR3 is TGTGCCAGCAGCTCCCCTACGGGGGCGCGTCCCGGGGAGCTGTTTTTT. Translating it yields CASSSPTGARPGELFF.

The genes are TRBV19 and TRBJ2-7; D possibly corresponds to TRBD2 (7 bases). Germline lookup yields CDR1 LNHDA and CDR2 SQIVND (reference sequence). This CDR3 contains 13 residues. Trimming left V 9 bases short and J 7 bases short, with 19 bases between. As DNA, the CDR3 is TGTGCCAGCGGGGGGCTCCATCTGCGGGAGCAGTACTTC. This gives the protein CASGGLHLREQYF.

The chain couples TRBV7-2 to TRBJ1-2; 8 nucleotides line up with TRBD1. The V segment lost 4 bases and the J segment 5 bases; nucleotides outside the gene matches: 9. CDR3 size: 15 residues. Germline V gives CDR1 SGHTA, CDR2 FQGNSA. The CDR3 DNA reads TGTGCCAGCAGCTCACGAGGACAGGGCCTTTATGGCTACACCTTC. Encoded protein: CASSSRGQGLYGYTF.